A single sample is the source of the 13 T cell receptor beta chains below, sequenced in a study of blood T cell repertoires in COVID-19. Sequencing used immunoSEQ multiplex PCR; TCRdb keeps in-frame clones, though not all of them. The sample yields 200,000 to 300,000 clones, roughly 80% seen once. Sequencing was performed on peripheral blood. The receptors stem from an elderly woman with acute or convalescent COVID-19.

The CDR3 sequence is CSASKEAGELFF. In DNA form, the CDR3 reads TGCAGTGCTAGTAAGGAGGCCGGGGAGCTGTTTTTT. The V call is TRBV20-1, the J call TRBJ2-2, with TRBD2 as a possible D gene (5 bases). The ends were cut back, 3 bases at V and 6 bases at J, with 8 bases in the middle. The CDR3 contains 12 residues. CDR1 is DFQATT and CDR2 is SNEGSKA in the germline V gene (reference sequence).

The chain carries TRBV19 and TRBJ2-1, with 9 positions matching TRBD1. This CDR3 has 15 amino acids. V lost 6 bases and J lost 6; bases outside the gene matches: 9. Germline assignment: CDR1 LNHDA and CDR2 SQIVND (reference sequence). CDR3 in DNA: TGTGCCAGTAGGAAGCTGGGACAGGGAGGCAATGAGCAGTTCTTC. Translation gives CASRKLGQGGNEQFF.

The chain recombines TRBV3-1 (or the pseudogene TRBV3-2) with TRBJ2-5; 10 bases are a match to TRBD1. Trimming removed 6 bases from V and 4 bases from J; junction bases left unmatched: 5. CDR1 and CDR2 (germline): LGHDT, YNNKEL (reference sequence). This CDR3 spans 14 amino acids. The CDR3 DNA reads as TGTGCCAGCAGGAAGACAGGGGGCGGAGAGACCCAGTACTTC. Translated: CASRKTGGGETQYF.

The V gene is TRBV10-3, the J gene TRBJ2-3; the match to TRBD2 covers 11 bases. This CDR3 has 18 amino acids. V lost 5 bases and J lost 0; bases outside the gene matches: 10. Germline V gives CDR1 ENHRY, CDR2 SYGVKD. CDR3 in DNA: TGTGCCATCAGTTTAACCGGGACTAGCGGATATAGCACAGATACGCAGTATTTT. This codes for CAISLTGTSGYSTDTQYF.

This rearrangement joins TRBV18 to TRBJ2-5; TRBD2 aligns across 11 bases. With V trimmed by 1 base and J by 4 bases, 2 bases remained unmatched. The CDR3 loop spans 15 amino acids. Germline CDR1 is KGHSH and CDR2 is LQKENI. CDR3 DNA: TGTGCCAGCTCACCACTTGGGACTAGCGGAGAGACCCAGTACTTC. Translation: CASSPLGTSGETQYF.

The V call is TRBV5-1, the J call TRBJ2-2; D is unclear. V lost 3 bases and J 0 bases, leaving 6 bases between the germline ends. Per the germline V gene, CDR1 is SGHRS and CDR2 is YFSETQ. This CDR3 comprises 14 residues. CDR3 DNA: TGCGCCAGCAGCTCGACATCGAACACCGGGGAGCTGTTTTTT. This sequence encodes CASSSTSNTGELFF.

This clone has a single count. The chain's CDR3 is CASSQVSSGASYEQYF. The CDR3 DNA reads TGTGCCAGCAGCCAAGTATCTAGCGGGGCCTCCTACGAGCAGTACTTC. The chain uses TRBV3-1 (or the pseudogene TRBV3-2) and TRBJ2-7; 9 positions match TRBD2. The CDR3 runs 16 residues. Trimming cost V 1 base and J 0 bases; bases outside gene matches: 4. CDR1 and CDR2 from the germline V gene are LGHDT and YNNKEL (reference sequence).

The rearrangement uses TRBV27 and TRBJ2-1, with TRBD2 matching over 8 bases. Trimming at V came to 7 bases and at J to 2 bases, leaving 4 bases not matched to a gene. Germline V gene lookup returns CDR1 MNHEY and CDR2 SMNVEV (reference sequence). CDR3 length: 14 amino acids. This CDR3 reads CASNREGTYNEQFF. In nucleotides, the CDR3 is TGTGCCAGCAATCGGGAGGGTACCTACAATGAGCAGTTCTTC.

The chain has TRBV7-9 and TRBJ2-2; possibly TRBD2 for D (7 bases). V lost 3 bases to trimming and J lost 7 bases, with 15 bases between them. Germline V lookup: CDR1 SEHNR, CDR2 FQNEAQ (reference sequence). The CDR3 length is 15 residues. CDR3 residues: CASSFGGGPIGELFF. CDR3 in DNA: TGTGCCAGCAGCTTTGGGGGGGGCCCCATCGGGGAGCTGTTTTTT.

V usage is TRBV28 and J usage is TRBJ1-1; TRBD1 matches at 9 bases. With 4 bases clipped from V and 4 bases from J, the junction kept 4 bases outside the gene matches. From germline, CDR1 is MDHEN and CDR2 SYDVKM. This CDR3 contains 14 residues. CDR3 sequence reads: CASSSGQGTTEAFF. DNA for the CDR3: TGTGCCAGCAGTTCCGGACAGGGGACCACTGAAGCTTTCTTT.

The rearrangement uses TRBV5-4 and TRBJ1-6, with D perhaps matching TRBD1 (5 bases). CDR3 length: 15 residues. The germline gives CDR1 SGHNT, CDR2 YYREEE (reference sequence). Trimming took 6 bases from V and 7 from J, leaving 17 bases between them. Here the CDR3 reads CASTLGSGSNSPLHF. The CDR3 region has the DNA TGTGCCAGCACCCTGGGGTCAGGGTCGAATTCACCCCTCCACTTT. The whole variable domain, remainder taken from reference TRBV5-4 and TRBJ1-6, is ETGVTQSPTHLIKTRGQQVTLRCSSQSGHNTVSWYQQALGQGPQFIFQYYREEENGRGNFPPRFSGLQFPNYSSELNVNALELDDSALYLCASTLGSGSNSPLHFGNGTRLTVT.

V gene TRBV29-1 combines with J gene TRBJ2-3; D is ambiguous. Germline CDR1 reads SQVTM; CDR2 reads ANQGSEA. The CDR3 extends over 15 amino acids. Trimming took off 0 bases at V and 0 bases at J, with 10 bases between the two ends. CDR3 DNA sequence: TGCAGCGTTGAAGATCCCCTACAGAGCACAGATACGCAGTATTTT. Amino acids: CSVEDPLQSTDTQYF.

This clone was counted many times. V is TRBV6-1 and J is TRBJ1-6; D perhaps matches TRBD1 (5 bases). Germline CDR1 MNHNS, CDR2 SASEGT. This CDR3 region has 16 residues. V was cut by 2 bases and J by 6 bases, with 14 bases left in between. The chain's CDR3 is CASSEHSGDGNSPLHF. In DNA, the CDR3 is TGTGCCAGCAGTGAACATTCGGGGGACGGTAATTCACCCCTCCACTTT.